This TCR beta chain was recorded in a study of T cell responses to AZD1222 COVID-19 vaccine. General study results and limits: Without day 14 samples, only post-peak T cell repertoires were studied.

TCRdb's copy holds only in-frame clones and misses some; the assay was immunoSEQ multiplex PCR. The data contain 110,000 or so clones, around 90% of them singletons. This clone was seen once. The antigen remains undetermined. With 0 bases clipped from V and 0 bases from J, the junction kept 5 bases outside the gene matches. In germline, CDR1 is LNHNV, CDR2 YYDKDF (reference sequence). This CDR3 has 16 amino acids. The sample in question was peripheral blood, obtained on day 0 of AZD1222 vaccination. V and J are TRBV15 and TRBJ2-7, with 7 positions matching TRBD1. The clonotype originates from an adult in good health. The CDR3 reads CATSRDQGQVSYEQYF. CDR3 coding DNA: TGTGCCACCAGCAGAGATCAAGGACAGGTCTCCTACGAGCAGTACTTC.